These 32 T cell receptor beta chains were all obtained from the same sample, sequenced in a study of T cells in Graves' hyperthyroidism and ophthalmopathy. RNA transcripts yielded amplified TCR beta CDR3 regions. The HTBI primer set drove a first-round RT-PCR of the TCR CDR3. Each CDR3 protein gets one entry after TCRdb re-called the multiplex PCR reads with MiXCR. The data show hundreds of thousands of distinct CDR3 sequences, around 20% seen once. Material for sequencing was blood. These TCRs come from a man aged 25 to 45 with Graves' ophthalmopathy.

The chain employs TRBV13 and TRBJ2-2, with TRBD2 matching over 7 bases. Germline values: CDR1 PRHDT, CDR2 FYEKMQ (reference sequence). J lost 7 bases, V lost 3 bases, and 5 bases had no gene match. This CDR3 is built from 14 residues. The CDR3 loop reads CASSLGSSGGELFF. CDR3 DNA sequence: TGTGCCAGCAGCTTGGGCTCTAGCGGCGGGGAGCTGTTTTTT.

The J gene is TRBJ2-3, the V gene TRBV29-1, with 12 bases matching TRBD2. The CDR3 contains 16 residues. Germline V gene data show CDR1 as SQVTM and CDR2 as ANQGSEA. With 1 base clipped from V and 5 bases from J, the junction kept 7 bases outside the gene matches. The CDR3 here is CSVEAPTSGRIDTQYF. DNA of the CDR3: TGCAGCGTTGAAGCCCCGACTAGCGGGAGAATAGATACGCAGTATTTT.

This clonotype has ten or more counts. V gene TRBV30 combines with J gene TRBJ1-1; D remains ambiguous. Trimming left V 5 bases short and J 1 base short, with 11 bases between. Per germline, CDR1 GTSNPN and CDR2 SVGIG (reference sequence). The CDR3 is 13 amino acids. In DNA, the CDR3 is TGTGCCTGGCTACCTCCCAGGAACACTGAAGCTTTCTTT. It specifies CAWLPPRNTEAFF.

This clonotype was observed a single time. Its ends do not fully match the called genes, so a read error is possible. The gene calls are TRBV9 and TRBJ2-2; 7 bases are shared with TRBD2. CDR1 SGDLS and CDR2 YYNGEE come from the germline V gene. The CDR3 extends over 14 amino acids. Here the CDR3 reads CASSVGRQGGGLFF. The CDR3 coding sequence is TGTGCCAGCAGCGTAGGACGACAAGGCGGGGGGCTGTTTTTT.

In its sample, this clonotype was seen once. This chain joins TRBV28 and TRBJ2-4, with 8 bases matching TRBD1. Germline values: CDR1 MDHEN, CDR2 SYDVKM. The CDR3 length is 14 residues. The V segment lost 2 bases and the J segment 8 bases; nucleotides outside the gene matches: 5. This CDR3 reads CASSLQGAGDIQYF. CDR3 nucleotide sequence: TGTGCCAGCAGTTTACAGGGGGCTGGGGACATTCAGTACTTC.

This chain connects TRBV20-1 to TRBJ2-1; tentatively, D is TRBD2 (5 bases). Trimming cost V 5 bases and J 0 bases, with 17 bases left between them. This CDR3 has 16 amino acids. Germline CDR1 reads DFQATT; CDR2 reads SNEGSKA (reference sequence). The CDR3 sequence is CSALSRWTLSYNEQFF. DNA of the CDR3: TGCAGTGCTCTAAGCCGGTGGACTCTCTCCTACAATGAGCAGTTCTTC.

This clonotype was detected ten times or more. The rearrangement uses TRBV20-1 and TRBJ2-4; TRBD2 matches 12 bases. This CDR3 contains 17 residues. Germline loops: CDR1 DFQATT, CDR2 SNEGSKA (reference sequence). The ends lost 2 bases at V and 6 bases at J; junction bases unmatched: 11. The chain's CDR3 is CSARWSLAGGGGNIQYF. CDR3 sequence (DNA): TGCAGTGCTAGATGGTCACTAGCGGGAGGTGGGGGAAACATTCAGTACTTC.

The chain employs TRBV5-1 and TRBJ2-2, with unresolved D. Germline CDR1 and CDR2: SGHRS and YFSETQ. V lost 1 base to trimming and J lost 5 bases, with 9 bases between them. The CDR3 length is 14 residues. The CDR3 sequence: CASSLPPETGELFF. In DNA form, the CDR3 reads TGCGCCAGCAGCTTGCCCCCAGAGACCGGGGAGCTGTTTTTT.

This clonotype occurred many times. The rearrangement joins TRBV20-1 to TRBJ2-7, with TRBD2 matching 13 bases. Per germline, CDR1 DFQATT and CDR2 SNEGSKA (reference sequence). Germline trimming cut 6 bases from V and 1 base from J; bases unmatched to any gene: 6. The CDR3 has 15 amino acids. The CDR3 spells CSATSLAGGSYEQYF. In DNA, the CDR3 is TGCAGTGCCACTTCACTAGCGGGAGGGTCCTACGAGCAGTACTTC.

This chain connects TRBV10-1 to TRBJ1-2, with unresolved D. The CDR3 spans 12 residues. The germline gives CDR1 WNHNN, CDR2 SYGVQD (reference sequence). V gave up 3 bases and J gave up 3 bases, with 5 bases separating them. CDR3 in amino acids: CASSDGDYGYTF. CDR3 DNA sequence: TGCGCCAGCAGTGATGGCGACTATGGCTACACCTTC.

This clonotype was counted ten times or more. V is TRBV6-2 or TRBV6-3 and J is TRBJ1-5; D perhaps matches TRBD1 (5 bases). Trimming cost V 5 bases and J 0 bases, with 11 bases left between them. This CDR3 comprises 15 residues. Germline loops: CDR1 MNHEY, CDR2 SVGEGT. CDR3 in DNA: TGTGCCAGCAGTCCGGGACGGTTTAGCAATCAGCCCCAGCATTTT. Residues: CASSPGRFSNQPQHF.

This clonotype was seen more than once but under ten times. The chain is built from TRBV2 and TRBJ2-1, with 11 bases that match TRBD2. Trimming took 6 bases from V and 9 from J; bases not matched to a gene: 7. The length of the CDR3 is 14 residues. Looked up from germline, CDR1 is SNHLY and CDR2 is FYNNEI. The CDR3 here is CASSGLAGQGEQFF. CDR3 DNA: TGTGCCAGCAGCGGACTAGCGGGTCAAGGTGAGCAGTTCTTC.

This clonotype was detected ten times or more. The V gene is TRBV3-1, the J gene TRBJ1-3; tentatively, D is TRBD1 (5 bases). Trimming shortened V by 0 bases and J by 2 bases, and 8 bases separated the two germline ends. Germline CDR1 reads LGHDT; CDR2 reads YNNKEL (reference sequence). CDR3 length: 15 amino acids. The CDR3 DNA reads TGTGCCAGCAGCCAAGATACCAGGGCTGGAAACACCATATATTTT. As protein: CASSQDTRAGNTIYF.

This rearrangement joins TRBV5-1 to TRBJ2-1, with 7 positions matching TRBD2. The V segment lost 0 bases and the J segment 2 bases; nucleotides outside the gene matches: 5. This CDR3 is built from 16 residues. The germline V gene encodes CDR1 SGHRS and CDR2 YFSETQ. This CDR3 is CASSLGRLAAYNEQFF. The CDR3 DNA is TGCGCCAGCAGCTTGGGCAGGCTAGCGGCCTACAATGAGCAGTTCTTC.

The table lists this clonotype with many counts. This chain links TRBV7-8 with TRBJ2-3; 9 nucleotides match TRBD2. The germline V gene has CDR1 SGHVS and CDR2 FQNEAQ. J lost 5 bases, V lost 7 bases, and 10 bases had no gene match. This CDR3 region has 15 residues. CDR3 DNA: TGTGCCAGCACCTCCCGAGGAGCGGGGGGAGATACGCAGTATTTT. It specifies CASTSRGAGGDTQYF.

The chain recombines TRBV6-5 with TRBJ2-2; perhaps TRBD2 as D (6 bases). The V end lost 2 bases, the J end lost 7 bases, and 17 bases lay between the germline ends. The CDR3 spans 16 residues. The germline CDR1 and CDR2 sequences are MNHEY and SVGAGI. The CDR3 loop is CASSYRGGGPGGELFF. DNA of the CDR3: TGTGCCAGCAGTTACCGGGGAGGTGGGCCCGGCGGGGAGCTGTTTTTT.

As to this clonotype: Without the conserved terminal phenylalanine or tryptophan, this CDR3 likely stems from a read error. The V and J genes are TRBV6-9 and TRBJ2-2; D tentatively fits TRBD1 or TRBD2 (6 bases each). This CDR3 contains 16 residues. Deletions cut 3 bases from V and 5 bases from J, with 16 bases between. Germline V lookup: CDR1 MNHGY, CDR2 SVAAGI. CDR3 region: CASSYLRGQYTGELFL. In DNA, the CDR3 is TGTGCCAGCAGTTACCTCCGGGGGCAGTATACCGGGGAGCTGTTTCTT.

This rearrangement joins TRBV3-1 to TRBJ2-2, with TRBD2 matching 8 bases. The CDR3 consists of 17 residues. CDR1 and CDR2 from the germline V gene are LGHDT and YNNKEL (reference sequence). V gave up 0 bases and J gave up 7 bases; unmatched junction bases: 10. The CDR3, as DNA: TGTGCCAGCAGCCAAGAGGTCCGGCGGGAGGCAAGCGGGGAGCTGTTTTTT. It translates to CASSQEVRREASGELFF.

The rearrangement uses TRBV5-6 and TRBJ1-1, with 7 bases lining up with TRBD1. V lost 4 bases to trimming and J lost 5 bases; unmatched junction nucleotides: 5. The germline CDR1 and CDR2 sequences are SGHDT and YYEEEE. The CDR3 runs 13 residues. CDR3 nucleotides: TGTGCCAGCAGCCGGGACAGAAAGACTGAAGCTTTCTTT. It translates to CASSRDRKTEAFF.

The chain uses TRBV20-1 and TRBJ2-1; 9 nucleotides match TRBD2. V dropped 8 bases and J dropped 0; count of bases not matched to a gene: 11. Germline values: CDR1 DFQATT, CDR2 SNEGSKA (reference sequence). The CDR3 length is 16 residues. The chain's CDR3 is CSKGAGGLSSYNEQFF. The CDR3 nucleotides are TGCAGTAAAGGAGCGGGAGGTCTGAGCTCCTACAATGAGCAGTTCTTC.

CDR3 coding DNA: TGCAGTGCTAGAGATTTCCAGGGACTAGCGGACACAACCTCGTACAATGAGCAGTTCTTC. The encoded protein is CSARDFQGLADTTSYNEQFF. This chain connects TRBV20-1 to TRBJ2-1, with TRBD2 matching over 11 bases. With V trimmed by 0 bases and J by 4 bases, 17 bases remained unmatched. The CDR3 spans 20 residues. The V gene's germline CDR1 is DFQATT and CDR2 SNEGSKA (reference sequence).

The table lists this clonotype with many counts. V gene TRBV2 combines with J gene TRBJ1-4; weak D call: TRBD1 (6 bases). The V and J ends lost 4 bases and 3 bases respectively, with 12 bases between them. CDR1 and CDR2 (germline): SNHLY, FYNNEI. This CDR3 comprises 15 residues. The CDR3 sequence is CASSGGGGSNEKLFF. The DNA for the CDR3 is TGTGCCAGCAGTGGAGGCGGGGGCTCTAATGAAAAACTGTTTTTT.

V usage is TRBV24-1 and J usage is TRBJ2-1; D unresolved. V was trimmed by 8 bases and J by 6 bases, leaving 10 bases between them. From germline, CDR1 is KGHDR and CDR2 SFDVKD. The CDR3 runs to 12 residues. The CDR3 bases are TGTGCCACCAAGGATTACGGCAATGAGCAGTTCTTC. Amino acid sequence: CATKDYGNEQFF.

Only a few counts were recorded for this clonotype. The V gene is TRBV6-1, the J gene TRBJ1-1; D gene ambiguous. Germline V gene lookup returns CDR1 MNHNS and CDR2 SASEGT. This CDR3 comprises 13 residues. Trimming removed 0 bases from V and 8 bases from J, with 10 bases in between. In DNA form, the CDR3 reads TGTGCCAGCAGTGAAGCCGGGAATTTAGAAGCTTTCTTT. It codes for CASSEAGNLEAFF.

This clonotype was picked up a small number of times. As DNA, the CDR3 is TGTGCCATCACCTCGGGAACGAACGGGGCCACTGAAGCTTTCTTT. The encoded protein is CAITSGTNGATEAFF. This sequence joins TRBV10-3 and TRBJ1-1, with a possible D match to TRBD1 (5 bases). This CDR3 is built from 15 residues. Per the germline V gene, CDR1 is ENHRY and CDR2 is SYGVKD. V was trimmed by 7 bases and J by 4 bases, leaving 19 bases between them.

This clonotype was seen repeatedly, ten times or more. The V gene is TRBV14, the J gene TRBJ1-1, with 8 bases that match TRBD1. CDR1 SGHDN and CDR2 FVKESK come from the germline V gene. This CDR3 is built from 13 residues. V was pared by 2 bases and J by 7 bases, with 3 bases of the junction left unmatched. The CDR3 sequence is CASSQLQGDEAFF. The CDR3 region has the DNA TGTGCCAGCAGCCAACTACAGGGGGATGAAGCTTTCTTT.

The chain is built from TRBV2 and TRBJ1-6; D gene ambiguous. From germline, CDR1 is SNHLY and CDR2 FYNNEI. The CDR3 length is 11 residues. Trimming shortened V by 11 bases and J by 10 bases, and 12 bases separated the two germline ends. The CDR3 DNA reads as TGTGCCTCTAATATGGGATCACCCCTCCACTTT. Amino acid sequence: CASNMGSPLHF.

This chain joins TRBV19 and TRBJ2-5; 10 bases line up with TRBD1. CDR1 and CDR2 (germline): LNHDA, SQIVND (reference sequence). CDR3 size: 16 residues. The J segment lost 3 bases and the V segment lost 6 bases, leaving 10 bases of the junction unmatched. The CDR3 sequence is CASSLRRTGGKETQYF. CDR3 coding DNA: TGTGCCAGTAGCCTCCGGCGGACAGGGGGAAAAGAGACCCAGTACTTC.

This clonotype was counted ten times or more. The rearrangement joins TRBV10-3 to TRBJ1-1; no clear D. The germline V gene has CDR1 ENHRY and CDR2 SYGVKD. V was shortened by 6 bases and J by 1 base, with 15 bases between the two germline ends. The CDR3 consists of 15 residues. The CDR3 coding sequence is TGTGCCATCAGCCGTCAGGTTACCCCGAACACTGAAGCTTTCTTT. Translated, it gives CAISRQVTPNTEAFF.

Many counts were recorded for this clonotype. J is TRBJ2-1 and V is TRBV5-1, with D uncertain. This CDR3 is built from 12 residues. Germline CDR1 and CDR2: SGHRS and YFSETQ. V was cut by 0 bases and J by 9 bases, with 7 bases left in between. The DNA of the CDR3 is TGCGCCAGCAGCTTGGGGACGGCTGAGCAGTTCTTC. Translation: CASSLGTAEQFF.

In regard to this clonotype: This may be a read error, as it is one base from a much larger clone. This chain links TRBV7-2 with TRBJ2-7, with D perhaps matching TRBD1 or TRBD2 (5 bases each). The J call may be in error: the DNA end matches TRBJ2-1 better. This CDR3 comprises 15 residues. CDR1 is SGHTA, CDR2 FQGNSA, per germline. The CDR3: CASSPRGTYAYEQFF. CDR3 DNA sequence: TGTGCCAGCAGCCCACGTGGGACCTACGCCTACGAGCAGTTCTTC.

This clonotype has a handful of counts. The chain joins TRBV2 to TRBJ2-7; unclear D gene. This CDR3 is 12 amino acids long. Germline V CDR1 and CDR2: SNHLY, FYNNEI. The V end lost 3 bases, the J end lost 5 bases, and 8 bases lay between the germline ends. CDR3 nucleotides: TGTGCCAGCAGTGACTCGGGTGACGAGCAGTACTTC. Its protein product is CASSDSGDEQYF.